One sample yielded the 21 T cell receptor beta chains listed below, sequenced in a study of blood T cells in healthy people across ages. For the second PCR, which ran for roughly 7 to 11 cycles, a sample-barcoded 5' primer and a J-beta primer mix were used. A single record per CDR3 protein comes from TCRdb applying MiXCR to the 5' RACE reads. The repertoire includes around 1,800,000 distinct CDR3 sequences, about 39% of them detected once, and about 21% sits in the top ten. The sequenced sample consisted of blood. The receptors were sampled from a human donor in good health.

This clonotype occurred a few times. The chain has TRBV6-1 and TRBJ1-1; possible D gene TRBD1, 5 bases. The CDR3 contains 13 residues. V dropped 5 bases and J dropped 7 bases, with 14 bases sitting between them. Germline V gene sequence: CDR1 MNHNS, CDR2 SASEGT. In DNA form, the CDR3 reads TGTGCCAGCAGTTATCGCGGGCAGGGTGAAGCTTTCTTT. Translation: CASSYRGQGEAFF.

The chain couples TRBV20-1 to TRBJ1-5; D is unresolved. Germline CDR1 reads DFQATT; CDR2 reads SNEGSKA (reference sequence). Trimming removed 6 bases at V and 1 base at J, with 13 bases between. CDR3 size: 14 residues. DNA for the CDR3: TGCAGTGCCCCGAACGGGAGGAGCAATCAGCCCCAGCATTTT. Encoded protein: CSAPNGRSNQPQHF.

The chain recombines TRBV19 with TRBJ1-2; 9 positions match TRBD1. The CDR3 covers 17 residues. Germline V gives CDR1 LNHDA, CDR2 SQIVND (reference sequence). The junction had 10 bases not matched to a gene; V was cut back by 1 base and J by 4 bases. The DNA for the CDR3 is TGTGCCAGTAGTATAGGGATCGGGACAGGGCTTTCCTATGGCTACACCTTC. It yields the protein CASSIGIGTGLSYGYTF.

The chain joins TRBV7-6 to TRBJ1-4, with D unresolved. CDR1 and CDR2 (germline): SGHVS, FNYEAQ. CDR3 length: 15 residues. V gave up 5 bases and J gave up 6 bases, with 16 bases separating them. CDR3 residues: CASSGTDSAYEKLFF. The CDR3 region has the DNA TGTGCCAGCAGCGGAACAGACTCGGCTTATGAAAAACTGTTTTTT.

This clonotype was observed a handful of times. The chain couples TRBV4-2 to TRBJ1-2, with D unclear. The V gene's germline CDR1 is LGHNA and CDR2 YNFKEQ. This CDR3 region has 16 residues. Trimming shortened V by 2 bases and J by 5 bases, and 18 bases separated the two germline ends. The CDR3 DNA reads as TGTGCCAGCAGCCAAACCGGGAGCCATACAGCATATGGCTACACCTTC. This translates into CASSQTGSHTAYGYTF.

The J gene is TRBJ2-5, the V gene TRBV12-3 or TRBV12-4, with 13 bases that match TRBD2. With 5 bases clipped from V and 2 bases from J, the junction kept 8 bases outside the gene matches. CDR3 length equals 17 residues. DNA for the CDR3: TGTGCCAGCAGTCTGGGACTAGCGGGGCCAGAACAAGAGACCCAGTACTTC. The encoded protein is CASSLGLAGPEQETQYF.

The chain is built from TRBV13 and TRBJ1-2, with TRBD1 matching 11 bases. With V trimmed by 5 bases and J by 13 bases, 6 bases remained unmatched. This CDR3 has 12 residues. CDR1 PRHDT and CDR2 FYEKMQ come from the germline V gene (reference sequence). For the CDR3, the DNA is TGTGCCAGCAGCCTTGGACAGGGGGCCGGCACCTTC. Residues: CASSLGQGAGTF.

The rearrangement links TRBV20-1 to TRBJ2-4, with no clear D. V lost 1 base and J lost 13, with 17 bases in between. The CDR3 runs 13 residues. CDR1 DFQATT and CDR2 SNEGSKA come from the germline V gene (reference sequence). The CDR3 loop reads CSARGLSPNEQYF. DNA of the CDR3: TGCAGTGCTAGAGGACTCAGCCCCAATGAGCAGTACTTC.

This CDR3 reads CASSLKGGRAEAFF. The DNA of the CDR3 is TGCGCCAGCAGCCTCAAGGGTGGGAGGGCTGAAGCTTTCTTT. This rearrangement joins TRBV4-3 to TRBJ1-1, with D uncertain. This CDR3 region has 14 residues. Trimming stripped 4 bases from V and 6 bases from J, with 15 bases between. CDR1 LGHNA and CDR2 YSLEER come from the germline V gene.

This clonotype was counted a few times. The chain has TRBV14 and TRBJ2-4; the D is unclear. Trimming removed 0 bases at V and 13 bases at J, with 13 bases between. The CDR3 is 13 amino acids. The germline CDR1 and CDR2 sequences are SGHDN and FVKESK. CDR3 sequence (DNA): TGTGCCAGCAGCCAAGATCGCTACCGAAAGCAGTACTTC. Translating it yields CASSQDRYRKQYF.

This clonotype has more than one count but fewer than ten. The rearrangement uses TRBV11-3 and TRBJ2-5; no reliable D call. This CDR3 spans 12 amino acids. Germline V gene data show CDR1 as SGHNT and CDR2 as YENEEA. The ends were cut back, 3 bases at V and 7 bases at J, with 9 bases in the middle. CDR3 sequence (DNA): TGTGCCAGCAGCTTGGAACCTCCGACCCAGTACTTC. It yields the protein CASSLEPPTQYF. Complete variable domain (other parts from reference TRBV11-3 and TRBJ2-5): EAGVVQSPRYKIIEKKQPVAFWCNPISGHNTLYWYLQNLGQGPELLIRYENEEAVDDSQLPKDRFSAERLKGVDSTLKIQPAELGDSAVYLCASSLEPPTQYFGPGTRLLVL.

The CDR3 DNA is TGCGCCAGCAGCTCAAGGGTAGAGGAGACCCAGTACTTC. Translation: CASSSRVEETQYF. V usage is TRBV5-1 and J usage is TRBJ2-5; D not certain. Germline values: CDR1 SGHRS, CDR2 YFSETQ. The CDR3 totals 13 residues. Trimming removed 3 bases at V and 5 bases at J, with 11 bases between.

Concerning this clonotype: Relative to the germline gene, one junction end is altered; a read error may explain this. The V call is TRBV12-3 or TRBV12-4, the J call TRBJ2-4; no clear D. The tail of the sequence fits TRBJ2-5 better, so the J call may be wrong. This CDR3 region has 15 residues. CDR3 in amino acids: CASSYNLGSRETQYF. The CDR3 DNA sequence: TGCGCCAGCAGTTACAACCTCGGTTCCAGAGAGACCCAGTACTTC.

This clonotype was picked up a small number of times. The rearrangement uses TRBV7-9 and TRBJ2-1, with TRBD1 matching 10 bases. Germline CDR1 and CDR2: SEHNR and FQNEAQ (reference sequence). V dropped 4 bases and J dropped 4; count of bases not matched to a gene: 10. There are 17 residues in the CDR3. For the CDR3, the DNA is TGTGCCAGCAGCTCGCTCAATTGGGACAGGGGATACAATGAGCAGTTCTTC. This translates into CASSSLNWDRGYNEQFF.

This clonotype was recorded at least ten times. The V gene is TRBV30, the J gene TRBJ2-3, with 11 bases identical to TRBD2. There are 14 residues in the CDR3. V dropped 2 bases and J dropped 4; count of bases not matched to a gene: 2. Germline-derived CDR1 and CDR2 are GTSNPN and SVGIG (reference sequence). Written as DNA, the CDR3 is TGTGCCTGGAGTATGGGACTAGCGGCAGATACGCAGTATTTT. Translating gives CAWSMGLAADTQYF.

This clonotype was counted a few times. The rearrangement uses TRBV9 and TRBJ2-5; D call uncertain. This CDR3 is built from 14 residues. The V gene lost 0 bases and the J gene lost 2 bases, with 8 bases spanning the gap. The germline gives CDR1 SGDLS, CDR2 YYNGEE. CDR3 DNA sequence: TGTGCCAGCAGCGTAGATCCCATACAAGAGACCCAGTACTTC. Translation: CASSVDPIQETQYF.

The chain joins TRBV11-2 to TRBJ2-7, with D tentatively TRBD2 (6 bases). The CDR3 has 15 amino acids. Trimming took off 5 bases at V and 1 base at J, with 15 bases between the two ends. Germline CDR1 is SGHAT and CDR2 is FQNNGV. The CDR3 bases are TGTGCCAGCAGCGGAGGGGCGGGGCCGTCCTACGAGCAGTACTTC. This codes for CASSGGAGPSYEQYF.

The chain employs TRBV20-1 and TRBJ2-5; D may be TRBD1 (6 bases). This CDR3 is 15 amino acids long. Trimming stripped 6 bases from V and 2 bases from J, with 19 bases between. Germline lookup yields CDR1 DFQATT and CDR2 SNEGSKA (reference sequence). CDR3 bases: TGCAGTGCCTCCTCCGCGGCACAGGGACAAGAGACCCAGTACTTC. Protein product: CSASSAAQGQETQYF.

The V gene is TRBV7-3, the J gene TRBJ2-5; maybe TRBD1 (5 bases). The V end was cut by 0 bases, the J end by 4 bases, with 12 bases between. This CDR3 has 15 amino acids. CDR1 and CDR2 from the germline V gene are SGHTA and FQGTGA. CDR3 sequence (DNA): TGTGCCAGCAGCTTAACGGCCCAGGGCGGAGAGACCCAGTACTTC. Amino acid sequence: CASSLTAQGGETQYF. Full variable domain (remainder filled in from reference TRBV7-3 and TRBJ2-5): GAGVSQTPSNKVTEKGKYVELRCDPISGHTALYWYRQSLGQGPEFLIYFQGTGAADDSGLPNDRFFAVRPEGSVSTLKIQRTERGDSAVYLCASSLTAQGGETQYFGPGTRLLVL.

This clonotype was seen only a few times. The rearrangement links TRBV11-3 to TRBJ1-2, with a weak D call TRBD1 (5 bases). The CDR3 length is 15 residues. The germline V and J ends were trimmed by 5 bases and 2 bases, with 15 bases remaining between them. The germline V gene has CDR1 SGHNT and CDR2 YENEEA. The CDR3 nucleotides read TGTGCCAGCAGCCGGCCAGGGTTCGGAAACTATGGCTACACCTTC. It yields the protein CASSRPGFGNYGYTF.

The CDR3, as DNA: TGTGCCAGCAGCGGAACAGGGTACGCAGAGACCCAGTACTTC. Its translation: CASSGTGYAETQYF. The rearrangement uses TRBV7-3 and TRBJ2-5; perhaps TRBD1 as D (6 bases). The CDR3 loop spans 14 amino acids. Trimming took 5 bases from V and 4 from J, leaving 14 bases between them. CDR1 is SGHTA and CDR2 is FQGTGA in the germline V gene.